The entry below gives a single T cell receptor beta chain sequence along with its context. Seattle patients were enrolled while actively infected and followed longitudinally. Sequenced by immunoSEQ multiplex PCR; TCRdb stores in-frame clones only, minus some. The sample carries about 100,000 clones, 90% recorded once. This entry is derived from a study of blood T cell repertoires in COVID-19. Study background: Researchers got acute and convalescent COVID-19 samples from the United States, Italy and Spain. The analysed material was cDNA or gDNA that came from T cells, B-cell-depleted T cells, or PBMCs.

Input material: peripheral blood. The sequence was collected from a man younger than 35 with COVID-19, enrolled during active disease.

CDR3 coding DNA: TGTGCCAGCGGAAGAGACAGCTTCAATCAGCCCCAGCATTTT. As protein: CASGRDSFNQPQHF. This chain joins TRBV6-1 and TRBJ1-5; tentatively, D is TRBD1 (5 bases). The V gene's germline CDR1 is MNHNS and CDR2 SASEGT. Trimming shortened V by 8 bases and J by 3 bases, and 14 bases separated the two germline ends. The CDR3 totals 14 residues.